A single sample is the source of the 11 T cell receptor beta chains below, sequenced in a study of CD8+ T cells in alopecia areata. This sample's treatment: oral pan-JAK inhibitor, 5-10 mg twice daily. The authors extracted RNA and reverse transcribed it into cDNA as the sequencing template. Measured with immunoSEQ multiplex PCR; TCRdb has only the in-frame clones, and not every one. The sample lists more than 200,000 clones, 66% occurring once. The starting material was CD4+ T cells sorted from blood, obtained between weeks 44 and 45, from a patient treated with tofacitinib. The source is a human donor with alopecia areata.

There are a few counts of this clone. This chain links TRBV2 with TRBJ1-5; 7 bases align to TRBD1. The CDR3 consists of 14 residues. V was clipped by 1 base and J by 7 bases; unmatched bases: 4. Germline CDR1 SNHLY, CDR2 FYNNEI. The CDR3 sequence: CASSEVRDSQPQHF. In DNA, the CDR3 is TGTGCCAGCAGTGAAGTGAGGGACAGCCAGCCCCAGCATTTT.

This clone was recorded once. This chain links TRBV13 with TRBJ2-3; TRBD1 matches at 7 bases. With V trimmed by 0 bases and J by 1 base, 4 bases remained unmatched. There are 16 residues in the CDR3. CDR1 and CDR2 (germline): PRHDT, FYEKMQ (reference sequence). The CDR3 DNA reads TGTGCCAGCAGCTTAGGATCGACAGGGCGCACAGATACGCAGTATTTT. As protein: CASSLGSTGRTDTQYF.

This clone came up a few times. This sequence joins TRBV25-1 and TRBJ1-6, with TRBD1 matching over 7 bases. This CDR3 has 13 amino acids. Germline loops: CDR1 MGHDK, CDR2 SYGVNS. V gave up 6 bases and J gave up 7 bases; unmatched junction bases: 3. This CDR3 is CASRDRHNSPLHF. The DNA of the CDR3 is TGTGCCAGCAGGGACAGGCACAATTCACCCCTCCACTTT.

In its sample, this clone was seen a few times. V usage is TRBV4-1 and J usage is TRBJ1-1, with TRBD1 as a possible D gene (5 bases). This CDR3 is built from 17 residues. Trimming shortened V by 1 base and J by 5 bases, and 20 bases separated the two germline ends. Germline CDR1 is MGHRA and CDR2 is YSYEKL. CDR3 sequence reads: CASSQVVGRTKWTEAFF. CDR3 bases: TGCGCCAGCAGCCAAGTGGTAGGACGGACAAAGTGGACTGAAGCTTTCTTT.

The chain recombines TRBV7-2 with TRBJ2-5; 8 bases are a match to TRBD1. The CDR3 is 14 amino acids. V lost 6 bases to trimming and J lost 1 base; unmatched junction nucleotides: 4. Germline V lookup: CDR1 SGHTA, CDR2 FQGNSA. CDR3 loop: CASSHGQGQETQYF. The CDR3 bases are TGTGCCAGCAGTCATGGACAGGGCCAAGAGACCCAGTACTTC.

The genes are TRBV29-1 and TRBJ1-4, with 8 bases identical to TRBD1. This CDR3 region has 15 residues. The J segment lost 8 bases and the V segment lost 6 bases, leaving 14 bases of the junction unmatched. Germline CDR1 reads SQVTM; CDR2 reads ANQGSEA. The DNA of the CDR3 is TGCAGCGTCACCTCTTCCGGGACAGGAGGCGAAAAACTGTTTTTT. Its translation: CSVTSSGTGGEKLFF.

This clone was detected only once. This chain links TRBV5-1 with TRBJ2-7; 11 nucleotides line up with TRBD2. CDR3 length: 16 amino acids. V was clipped by 0 bases and J by 0 bases; unmatched bases: 2. Germline CDR1 is SGHRS and CDR2 is YFSETQ. CDR3 nucleotides: TGCGCCAGCAGCTTGGGACTAGCGGGATCCTCCTACGAGCAGTACTTC. Amino acids: CASSLGLAGSSYEQYF.

Of note for this clone: Different DNA sequences within this sample yield the same CDR3. The chain carries TRBV25-1 and TRBJ2-2; TRBD1 matches 7 bases. Trimming took 3 bases from V and 1 from J; bases not matched to a gene: 5. This CDR3 region has 16 residues. From germline, CDR1 is MGHDK and CDR2 SYGVNS. The CDR3 DNA sequence: TGTGCCAGCAGTGAGAGCAGGACAGGGAACACCGGGGAGCTGTTTTTT. This sequence encodes CASSESRTGNTGELFF.

There are a few counts of this clone. The chain uses TRBV12-5 and TRBJ2-2, with a tentative D call TRBD2 (5 bases). This CDR3 contains 15 residues. The V gene's germline CDR1 is LGHNT and CDR2 FRNRAP. The ends were cut back, 3 bases at V and 2 bases at J, with 10 bases in the middle. CDR3 nucleotides: TGTGCTAGTGGTTTAGGCGGGTCAAACACCGGGGAGCTGTTTTTT. This sequence encodes CASGLGGSNTGELFF.

This chain uses TRBV29-1 with TRBJ2-5; possibly TRBD2 for D (5 bases). The CDR3 has 12 residues. Trimming removed 3 bases from V and 5 bases from J, with 10 bases in between. Germline CDR1 and CDR2: SQVTM and ANQGSEA. DNA for the CDR3: TGCAGCGTTGATGGCGGACTGGAGACCCAGTACTTC. Its protein product is CSVDGGLETQYF.

This chain joins TRBV7-8 and TRBJ2-7; 7 bases map to TRBD1. Germline V lookup: CDR1 SGHVS, CDR2 FQNEAQ. Trimming cost V 5 bases and J 2 bases; bases outside gene matches: 3. The CDR3 is 13 residues long. As DNA, the CDR3 is TGTGCCAGCAGCCCGGGACAGACCTACGAGCAGTACTTC. Amino acids: CASSPGQTYEQYF.